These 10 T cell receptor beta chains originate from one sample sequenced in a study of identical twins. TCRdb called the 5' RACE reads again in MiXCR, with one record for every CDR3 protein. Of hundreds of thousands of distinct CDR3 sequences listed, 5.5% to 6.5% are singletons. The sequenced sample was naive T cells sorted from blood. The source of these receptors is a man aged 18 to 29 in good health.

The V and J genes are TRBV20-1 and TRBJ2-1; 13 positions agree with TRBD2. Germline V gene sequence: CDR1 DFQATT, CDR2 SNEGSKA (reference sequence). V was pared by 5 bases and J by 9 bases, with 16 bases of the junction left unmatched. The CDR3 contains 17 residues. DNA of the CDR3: TGCAGTGCTCGAAATAGACTAGCGGGAGGTTTCCGAGGTGAGCAGTTCTTC. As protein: CSARNRLAGGFRGEQFF.

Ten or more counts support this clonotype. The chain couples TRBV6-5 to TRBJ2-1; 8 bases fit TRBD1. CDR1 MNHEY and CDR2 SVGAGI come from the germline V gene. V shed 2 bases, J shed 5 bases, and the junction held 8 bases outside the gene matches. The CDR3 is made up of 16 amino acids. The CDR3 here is CASSYAGTGTNNEQFF. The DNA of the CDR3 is TGTGCCAGCAGTTACGCCGGGACAGGTACCAACAATGAGCAGTTCTTC.

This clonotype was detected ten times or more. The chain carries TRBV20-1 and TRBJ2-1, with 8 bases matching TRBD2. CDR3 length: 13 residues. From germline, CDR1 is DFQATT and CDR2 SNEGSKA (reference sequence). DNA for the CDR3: TGCAGAGGGGGACTAGTCTCCTACAATGAGCAGTTCTTC. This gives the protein CRGGLVSYNEQFF.

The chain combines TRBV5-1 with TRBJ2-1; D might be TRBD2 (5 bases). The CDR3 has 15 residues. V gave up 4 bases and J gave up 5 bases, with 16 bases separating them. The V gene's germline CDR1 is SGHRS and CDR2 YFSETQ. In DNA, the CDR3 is TGCGCCAGCAGCCTTGGCGAGAGGGCCGACAATGAGCAGTTCTTC. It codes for CASSLGERADNEQFF.

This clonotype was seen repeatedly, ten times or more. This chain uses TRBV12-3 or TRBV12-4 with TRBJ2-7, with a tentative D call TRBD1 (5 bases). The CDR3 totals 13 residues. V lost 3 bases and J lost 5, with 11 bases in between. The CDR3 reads CASSFTQGHEQYF. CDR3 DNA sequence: TGTGCCAGCAGTTTCACGCAGGGCCACGAGCAGTACTTC.

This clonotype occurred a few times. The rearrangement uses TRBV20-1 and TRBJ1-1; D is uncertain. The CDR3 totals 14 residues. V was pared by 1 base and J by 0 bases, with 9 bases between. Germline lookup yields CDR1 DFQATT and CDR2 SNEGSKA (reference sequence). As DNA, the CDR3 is TGCAGTGCTAGAGTTGCCAGGCTGAACACTGAAGCTTTCTTT. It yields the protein CSARVARLNTEAFF.

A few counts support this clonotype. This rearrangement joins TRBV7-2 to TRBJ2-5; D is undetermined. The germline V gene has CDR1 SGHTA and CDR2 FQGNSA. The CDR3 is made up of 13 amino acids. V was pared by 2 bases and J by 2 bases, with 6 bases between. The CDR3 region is CASSLRVQETQYF. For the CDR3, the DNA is TGTGCCAGCAGCTTAAGAGTTCAAGAGACCCAGTACTTC.

For the CDR3, the DNA is TGCGCCAGCAGCTTTGAGGGACTTCAGTACTTC. Its protein product is CASSFEGLQYF. V is TRBV5-1 and J is TRBJ2-4; D possibly matches TRBD1 or TRBD2 (5 bases each). Trimming removed 2 bases at V and 11 bases at J, with 8 bases between. This CDR3 spans 11 amino acids. Looked up from germline, CDR1 is SGHRS and CDR2 is YFSETQ.

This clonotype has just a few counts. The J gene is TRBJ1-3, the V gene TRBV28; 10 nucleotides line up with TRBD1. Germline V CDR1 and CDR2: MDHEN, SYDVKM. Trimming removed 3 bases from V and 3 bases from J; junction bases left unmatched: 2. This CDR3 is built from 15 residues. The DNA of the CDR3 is TGTGCCAGCAGTTTTCGGGACAGGGGTGGAAACACCATATATTTT. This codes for CASSFRDRGGNTIYF. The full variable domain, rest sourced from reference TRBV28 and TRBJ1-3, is DVKVTQSSRYLVKRTGEKVFLECVQDMDHENMFWYRQDPGLGLRLIYFSYDVKMKEKGDIPEGYSVSREKKERFSLILESASTNQTSMYLCASSFRDRGGNTIYFGEGSWLTVV.

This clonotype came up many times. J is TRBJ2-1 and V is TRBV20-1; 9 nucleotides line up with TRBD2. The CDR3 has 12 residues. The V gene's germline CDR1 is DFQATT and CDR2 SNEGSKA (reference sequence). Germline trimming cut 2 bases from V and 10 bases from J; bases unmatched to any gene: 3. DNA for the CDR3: TGCAGTGCTAGATCAACTAGCGGGGAGCAGTTCTTC. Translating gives CSARSTSGEQFF.